This entry describes one TCR beta chain. Its antigen is not known. This entry comes from a study of cytomegalovirus exposure and HLA in healthy donors. The overall study: Unique TCRs from HLA-typed donors, 80 million to 90 million of them, were held in an early data release.

The study, taken as a whole, reports: Apparent HLA restriction characterized most CMV-associated TCR beta chains in a later analysis. Specificity of three CMV-associated chains for CMV antigens was verified in vitro.

This CDR3 comprises 11 residues. Germline V lookup: CDR1 SGHTS, CDR2 YDEGEE. V was clipped by 4 bases and J by 9 bases; unmatched bases: 4. Both 60 Vbeta primers and 13 Jbeta primers went into the PCR. Sequencing used immunoSEQ multiplex PCR; TCRdb keeps in-frame clones, though not all of them. The sample has fewer than 250,000 clones, 65% to 80% seen once. This TCR was recovered from a man aged 25-40 years in good health and CMV-seropositive. Sequencing used PBMCs. This chain connects TRBV5-8 to TRBJ2-7, with 7 bases matching TRBD2. The CDR3 sequence is CASSPGGRQYF. The DNA of the CDR3 is TGTGCCAGCAGCCCGGGGGGTAGGCAGTACTTC.